The source of this T cell receptor beta chain is a study of CD8+ T cells in alopecia areata (dated by TCRdb to 2017 to 2018). Describing the broader study: The treated patients took part in an open-label pilot trial in which moderate-to-severe alopecia areata was treated with oral tofacitinib at 5 to 10 mg twice daily. Tofacitinib was given for 6 to 18 months, followed by 6 months of follow-up off drug to assess delayed response and recurrence. In treated patients, disease severity was measured using the SALT score, which gives the percentage of scalp surface area affected. In both human patients and the C3H/HeJ mouse model, the study applied high-throughput TCRbeta sequencing to look at T cell clonal expansion in alopecia areata. In humans, TCRbeta sequencing was performed on scalp tissue and on sorted CD4+ and CD8+ peripheral blood T cells from healthy controls and from patients with patchy or totalis/universalis alopecia areata. Tofacitinib-treated patients had biopsies at baseline and at 4 and 24 weeks of treatment, with a later scalp biopsy in several patients. Scalp clonality was compared across normal scalp (n=4), patchy alopecia areata scalp (n=8), and alopecia totalis/universalis scalp (n=8). RNA was obtained with the PAXgene miRNA kit for fixed scalp, the miRNeasy kit for PBMCs, and the RNeasy kit for mouse skin. TCRbeta CDR3 regions were amplified by immunoSEQ multiplex PCR using 35 Vbeta forward and 13 Jbeta reverse primers. The investigation overall reported the following: During tofacitinib treatment, many expanded lesional clones remained in scalp and blood, and this persistence may partly explain relapse after treatment is stopped. Higher clonality and more expanded CD8+ clones were observed in lesional scalp than in normal scalp, particularly in alopecia totalis/universalis, a finding suggestive of antigenic drive. Unlike mouse skin, which is dominated by gammadelta T cells, normal human skin has resident alphabeta T cells that are also sequenced, and this complicates analysis of the scalp TCR repertoire. Scalp clonality and the number of expanded CD8+ clones among the top 100 scalp clones were significantly decreased by tofacitinib. Shared TCR sequences between patients were less evident than in mice, which may be partly attributable to HLA diversity in the patient population. Because the treated cohort was small and had just a single nonresponder, larger studies are needed to establish links between baseline CD8+ expansion and response.

The treatment or condition label for this specimen denotes: oral pan-JAK inhibitor, 5-10 mg twice daily. From alopecia areata patients, peripheral blood was collected along with lesional scalp punch biopsies. PBMCs were isolated by density centrifugation and stained for CD3, CD4 and CD8, and CD4+ and CD8+ T cells were sorted on a FACSAria. Details on this clone: There is no known antigen for this receptor. Base-call qualities are not available, and no considerably larger clone is one nucleotide away.

Reading from cysteine to phenylalanine, the CDR3 counts 15 amino acids. Only the CDR3 DNA stays, 45 bases, in frame from base 1. V is pared back by 0 bases and J by 10 bases, with 15 bases lying between the germline termini. CDR1 and CDR2 are read off the germline V gene as LGHNA and YSLEER. Receptor amplification or capture employed the immunoSEQ multiplex PCR assay. RNA was extracted from all samples and reverse transcribed into cDNA, which served as template for TCR sequencing. First-strand cDNA was synthesized with SuperScript III using a 2:1 mix of oligo-dT and random hexamers. A synthetic immune receptor repertoire was used to assess amplification bias, and residual bias was removed computationally. The paper's data handling went like this. After raw reads were preprocessed to remove errors, the CDR3 was defined following IMGT conventions as running from the conserved cysteine to phenylalanine. To get clonality, Shannon entropy was normalized by log2 of the number of productive unique TCRs and the result was subtracted from 1. Whether each scalp clone was CD4 or CD8 was inferred by checking scalp TCRbeta sequences against the CD4 and CD8 repertoires from sorted blood. This is the immuneACCESS table as TCRdb keeps it, with only in-frame sequences that have V and J called. A part of the clones is gone; compared with another copy, unresolved V genes explain less than half, and the rest is unexplained. D and trimming were read from the DNA, whereas the V and J calls and clone size are those reported in that table. This sample comprises roughly 200,000 clones, roughly 44% of them detected only once. Of the sample, around 3% is held by the ten largest clones.

The receptor comes from a human donor with alopecia areata. The receptor chain draws on TRBV4-3 and TRBJ1-4, with no confidently assigned D gene. Sequencing was performed on CD4+ T cells sorted from blood, taken at approximately week 36, from a patient treated with tofacitinib. The DNA is as follows: TGCGCCAGCAGCCAAGAGGGCGAGCGAGCGGGAAAACTGTTTTTT. This translates into CASSQEGERAGKLFF.